This TCR beta chain was obtained from a study of T-cell reconstitution after alpha-beta-depleted transplantation in children. Overall study findings and caveats: Recipient T cells and thymic progenitors that survived gave rise to the high TCRbeta diversity observed at day 60 in some patients.

Construction of the TCRbeta library involved unique molecular identifiers. One entry per CDR3 protein results from TCRdb running MiXCR on the PCR reads. In the table there are roughly 280,000 distinct CDR3 sequences, around a tenth of which are singletons. The table lists this clonotype with many counts. Antigen unknown. Germline V CDR1 and CDR2: MDHEN, SYDVKM. The CDR3 sequence is 13 residues long. The germline V and J ends were trimmed by 3 bases and 2 bases, with 7 bases remaining between them. The clonotype comes from a male patient between 2 and 15 years old who had a stem cell transplant for chronic granulomatous disease, so the T cells may come from the graft donor. The chain couples TRBV28 to TRBJ1-1; D call uncertain. The sample was peripheral blood, taken 180 days after TCRalphabeta/CD19-depleted stem cell transplant. The CDR3 loop reads CASSFIENTEAFF. CDR3 in DNA: TGTGCCAGCAGTTTCATAGAAAACACTGAAGCTTTCTTT.